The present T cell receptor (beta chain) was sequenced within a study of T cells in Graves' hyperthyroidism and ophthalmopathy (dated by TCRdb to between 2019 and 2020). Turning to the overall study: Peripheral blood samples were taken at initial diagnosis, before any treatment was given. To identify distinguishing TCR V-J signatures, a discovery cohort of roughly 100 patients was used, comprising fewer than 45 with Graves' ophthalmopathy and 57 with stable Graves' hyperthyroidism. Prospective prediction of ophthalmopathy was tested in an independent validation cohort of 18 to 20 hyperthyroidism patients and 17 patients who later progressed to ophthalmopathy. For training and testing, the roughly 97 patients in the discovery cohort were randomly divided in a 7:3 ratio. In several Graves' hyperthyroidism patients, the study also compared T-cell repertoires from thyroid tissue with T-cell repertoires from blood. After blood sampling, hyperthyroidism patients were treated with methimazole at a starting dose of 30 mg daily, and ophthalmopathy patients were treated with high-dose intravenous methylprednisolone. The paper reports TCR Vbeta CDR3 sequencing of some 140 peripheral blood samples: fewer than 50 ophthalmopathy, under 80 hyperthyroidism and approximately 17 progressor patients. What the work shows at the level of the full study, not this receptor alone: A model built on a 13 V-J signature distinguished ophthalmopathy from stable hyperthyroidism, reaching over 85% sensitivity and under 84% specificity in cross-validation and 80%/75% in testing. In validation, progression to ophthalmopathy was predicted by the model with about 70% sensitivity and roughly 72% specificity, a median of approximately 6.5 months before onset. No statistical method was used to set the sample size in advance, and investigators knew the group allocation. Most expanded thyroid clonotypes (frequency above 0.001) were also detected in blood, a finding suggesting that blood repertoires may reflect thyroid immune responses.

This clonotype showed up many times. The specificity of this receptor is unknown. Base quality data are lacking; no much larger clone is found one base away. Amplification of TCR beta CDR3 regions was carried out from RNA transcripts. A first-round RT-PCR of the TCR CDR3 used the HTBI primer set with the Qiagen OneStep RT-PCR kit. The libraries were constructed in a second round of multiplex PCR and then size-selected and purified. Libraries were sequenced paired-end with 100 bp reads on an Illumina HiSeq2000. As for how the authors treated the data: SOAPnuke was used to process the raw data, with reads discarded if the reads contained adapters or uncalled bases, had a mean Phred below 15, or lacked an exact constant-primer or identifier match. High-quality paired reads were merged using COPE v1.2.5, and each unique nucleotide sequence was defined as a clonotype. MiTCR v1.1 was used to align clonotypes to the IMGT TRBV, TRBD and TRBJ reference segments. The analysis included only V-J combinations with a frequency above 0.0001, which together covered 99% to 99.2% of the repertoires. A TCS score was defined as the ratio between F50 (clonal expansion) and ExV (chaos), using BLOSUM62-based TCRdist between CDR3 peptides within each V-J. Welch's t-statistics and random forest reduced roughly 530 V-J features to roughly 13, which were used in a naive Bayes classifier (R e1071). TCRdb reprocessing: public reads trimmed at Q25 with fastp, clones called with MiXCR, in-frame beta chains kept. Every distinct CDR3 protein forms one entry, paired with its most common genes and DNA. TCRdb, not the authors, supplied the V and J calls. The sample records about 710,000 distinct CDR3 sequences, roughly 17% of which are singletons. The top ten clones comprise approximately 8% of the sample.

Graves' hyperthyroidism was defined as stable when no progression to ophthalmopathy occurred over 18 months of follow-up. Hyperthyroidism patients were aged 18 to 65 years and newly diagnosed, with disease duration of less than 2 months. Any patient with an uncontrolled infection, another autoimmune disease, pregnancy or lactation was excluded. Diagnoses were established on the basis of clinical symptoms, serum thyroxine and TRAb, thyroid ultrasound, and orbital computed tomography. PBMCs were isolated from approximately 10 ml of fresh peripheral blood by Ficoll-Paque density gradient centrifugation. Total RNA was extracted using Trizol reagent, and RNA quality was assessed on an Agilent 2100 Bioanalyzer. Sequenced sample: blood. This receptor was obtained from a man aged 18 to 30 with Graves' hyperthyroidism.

The CDR3 has the sequence CATTLGNTGELFF. The DNA sequence is as follows: TGTGCCACCACTCTAGGGAACACCGGGGAGCTGTTTTTT. The chain is assembled from TRBV24-1 and TRBJ2-2; no confident D gene assignment can be made. The CDR3 runs 13 amino acids, cysteine and phenylalanine included. Only the CDR3 portion is preserved as DNA: 39 bases, with reading frame beginning at the first base. At the junction V is shortened by 8 bases and J by 1 base, with 7 bases in between. According to the germline V gene, CDR1 reads KGHDR and CDR2 reads SFDVKD.